The 15 T cell receptor beta chains below all came from one sample that was sequenced in a study of CD8 T cells in Susac syndrome. Random hexamers were used to reverse transcribe the RNA input (about 0.5 to 1 ug). MiXCR, applied by TCRdb to the immunoSEQ multiplex PCR reads, yields one record per CDR3 protein. Here the sample spans 55,000 to 75,000 distinct CDR3 sequences, 93% being singletons. Sequencing was performed on CD4+ T cells from PBMCs. The receptors were gathered from a human donor with Susac syndrome.

The chain employs TRBV14 and TRBJ1-1; tentative D call: TRBD1 (6 bases). V was clipped by 7 bases and J by 1 base, with 10 bases between them. CDR1 SGHDN and CDR2 FVKESK come from the germline V gene. The CDR3 is 13 residues long. The CDR3 here is CASTQGQNTEAFF. CDR3 sequence (DNA): TGTGCCAGCACCCAGGGGCAGAACACTGAAGCTTTCTTT.

The V gene is TRBV7-3, the J gene TRBJ2-1; the D is unclear. V was pared by 3 bases and J by 0 bases, with 12 bases between. Germline V gene lookup returns CDR1 SGHTA and CDR2 FQGTGA. The CDR3 contains 16 residues. The chain's CDR3 is CASSFDVWGSYNEQFF. The CDR3, as DNA: TGTGCCAGCAGCTTTGATGTCTGGGGCTCCTACAATGAGCAGTTCTTC.

This chain connects TRBV20-1 to TRBJ1-5, with 7 bases matching TRBD1. The CDR3 runs 13 residues. The V gene end was trimmed by 5 bases and the J gene end by 4 bases; junction bases not matched to a gene: 5. Germline CDR1 DFQATT, CDR2 SNEGSKA (reference sequence). The CDR3 here is CSAEAGGNQPQHF. The CDR3 DNA reads as TGCAGTGCTGAGGCAGGGGGTAATCAGCCCCAGCATTTT.

V is TRBV7-2 and J is TRBJ2-5; D might be TRBD1 or TRBD2, each matching 5 bases. From germline, CDR1 is SGHTA and CDR2 FQGNSA. There are 11 residues in the CDR3. Deletions cut 3 bases from V and 7 bases from J, with 6 bases between. This chain's CDR3 is CASSFGATQYF. CDR3 nucleotides: TGTGCCAGCAGCTTCGGGGCGACCCAGTACTTC. The whole variable domain, filled in from reference TRBV7-2 and TRBJ2-5, reads GAGVSQSPSNKVTEKGKDVELRCDPISGHTALYWYRQSLGQGLEFLIYFQGNSAPDKSGLPSDRFSAERTGGSVSTLTIQRTQQEDSAVYLCASSFGATQYFGPGTRLLVL.

V gene TRBV28 combines with J gene TRBJ1-2, with D uncertain. With 6 bases removed from V and 5 bases from J, the gap between germline ends came to 4 bases. The V gene's germline CDR1 is MDHEN and CDR2 SYDVKM. The CDR3 is 10 amino acids. The CDR3 loop reads CASSRYGYTF. DNA for the CDR3: TGTGCCAGCAGCCGGTATGGCTACACCTTC.

The V gene is TRBV5-4, the J gene TRBJ1-2, with D possibly TRBD1 on 5 matching bases. The ends were cut back, 4 bases at V and 6 bases at J, with 19 bases in the middle. The germline V gene has CDR1 SGHNT and CDR2 YYREEE (reference sequence). The CDR3 runs to 15 residues. The CDR3 nucleotides are TGTGCCAGCAGCAGCTTGAAGGCAGGGATGAATGGCTACACCTTC. Translation gives CASSSLKAGMNGYTF.

This chain connects TRBV28 to TRBJ2-2; 10 bases match TRBD2. Germline V gene lookup returns CDR1 MDHEN and CDR2 SYDVKM. This CDR3 is 14 amino acids long. The V segment lost 2 bases and the J segment 7 bases; nucleotides outside the gene matches: 1. CDR3 DNA: TGTGCCAGCAGTTTAACTAGCGGGGACGGGGAGCTGTTTTTT. Translation gives CASSLTSGDGELFF.

As to this clonotype: An end of the junction does not agree with germline; a read error may underlie this. J is TRBJ1-1 and V is TRBV2; 7 nucleotides match TRBD1. The germline CDR1 and CDR2 sequences are SNHLY and FYNNEI. CDR3 length: 14 amino acids. The DNA of the CDR3 is TGTGCCAGCAGTGAACTAACAGGGGACACTGAAGCTTTTTTT. Translating gives CASSELTGDTEAFF.

The genes are TRBV7-3 and TRBJ2-2, with D perhaps TRBD1 or TRBD2 (5 bases each). The CDR3 contains 15 residues. The germline gives CDR1 SGHTA, CDR2 FQGTGA. V was clipped by 3 bases and J by 2 bases, with 10 bases between them. The CDR3: CASSLSGTNTGELFF. The CDR3 DNA reads as TGTGCCAGCAGCTTGTCGGGGACCAACACCGGGGAGCTGTTTTTT.

V and J are TRBV12-3 or TRBV12-4 and TRBJ2-7; D remains unclear. V lost 5 bases to trimming and J lost 12 bases, with 14 bases between them. The CDR3 extends over 11 amino acids. CDR3 coding DNA: TGTGCCAGCAGTCGCAATGGCAGACGGTACTTC. This encodes CASSRNGRRYF.

This clonotype appeared once. V gene TRBV18 combines with J gene TRBJ2-5; D is unclear. Trimming took 3 bases from V and 2 from J, leaving 10 bases between them. The CDR3 loop spans 14 amino acids. Germline loops: CDR1 KGHSH, CDR2 LQKENI. CDR3 sequence: CASSPQAIQETQYF. In DNA form, the CDR3 reads TGTGCCAGCTCACCGCAGGCGATACAAGAGACCCAGTACTTC. Filled out from reference TRBV18 and TRBJ2-5, the complete variable domain reads NAGVMQNPRHLVRRRGQEARLRCSPMKGHSHVYWYRQLPEEGLKFMVYLQKENIIDESGMPKERFSAEFPKEGPSILRIQQVVRGDSAAYFCASSPQAIQETQYFGPGTRLLVL.

The chain uses TRBV12-3 or TRBV12-4 and TRBJ2-5; 9 positions agree with TRBD1. The CDR3 has 15 amino acids. Trimming took 3 bases from V and 3 from J; bases not matched to a gene: 5. The CDR3 is CASSFTDRGKETQYF. Here the CDR3 DNA reads TGTGCCAGCAGTTTCACGGACAGGGGTAAAGAGACCCAGTACTTC.

V gene TRBV4-1 combines with J gene TRBJ1-6; TRBD1 agrees at 8 bases. The germline V gene has CDR1 MGHRA and CDR2 YSYEKL. Trimming removed 4 bases from V and 8 bases from J; junction bases left unmatched: 7. The CDR3 loop spans 15 amino acids. In nucleotides, the CDR3 is TGCGCCAGCAGCCTGACGGCACAGGGGGATTCACCCCTCCACTTT. Encoded protein: CASSLTAQGDSPLHF.

The rearrangement uses TRBV6-5 and TRBJ2-7, with TRBD1 matching 8 bases. J gave up 5 bases and V 5 bases, and 8 bases lay outside the gene matches. The CDR3 consists of 14 residues. In germline, CDR1 is MNHEY, CDR2 SVGAGI. CDR3 in DNA: TGTGCCAGCAGTAGTGGACAGGGAACGGACGAGCAGTACTTC. Its translation: CASSSGQGTDEQYF.

DNA of the CDR3: TGTGCCAGCAGCTTAGCGGGCGGCTGGAACACTGAAGCTTTCTTT. Residues: CASSLAGGWNTEAFF. The rearrangement joins TRBV7-2 to TRBJ1-1; D unclear. This CDR3 spans 15 amino acids. V lost 0 bases and J 1 base, leaving 9 bases between the germline ends. Germline V gene data show CDR1 as SGHTA and CDR2 as FQGNSA.